This entry lists 29 T cell receptor beta chains sequenced from one sample in a study of T cells after yellow fever vaccination. MiXCR, run by TCRdb on the 5' RACE reads, gives a single entry per CDR3 protein. The table includes about 45,000 distinct CDR3 sequences, 5% to 7% detected once. The source was PBMCs, either bulk or a sorted T-cell subset (CD4+, CD8+, memory, or dextramer-sorted; not recorded which), collected 45 days after the yellow fever booster vaccination. These receptors were taken from a young man who received the YFV17D yellow fever vaccine.

The rearrangement uses TRBV6-6 and TRBJ2-7, with D hard to call. Trimming stripped 5 bases from V and 0 bases from J, with 5 bases between. In germline, CDR1 is MNHNY, CDR2 SVGAGI (reference sequence). CDR3 length: 12 residues. The CDR3 spells CASSGDSYEQYF. CDR3 nucleotide sequence: TGTGCCAGCAGTGGGGACTCCTACGAGCAGTACTTC.

This clonotype occurred many times. The chain joins TRBV20-1 to TRBJ1-5; perhaps TRBD1 as D (5 bases). V gave up 2 bases and J gave up 7 bases, with 18 bases separating them. Per germline, CDR1 DFQATT and CDR2 SNEGSKA (reference sequence). The CDR3 spans 15 residues. The CDR3 DNA reads as TGCAGTGCTAGAAATCAGAGACAGTTGGGACAGCCCCAGCATTTT. Translated: CSARNQRQLGQPQHF.

This clonotype came up a few times. V gene TRBV3-1 combines with J gene TRBJ2-5; D might be TRBD2 (6 bases). The CDR3 length is 16 residues. Germline values: CDR1 LGHDT, CDR2 YNNKEL (reference sequence). Trimming left V 0 bases short and J 4 bases short, with 15 bases between. Here the CDR3 DNA reads TGTGCCAGCAGCCAAGAGGGGCGGGGAAGGGGAGAGACCCAGTACTTC. Translating gives CASSQEGRGRGETQYF.

This clonotype appeared many times. J is TRBJ2-1 and V is TRBV15; tentatively, D is TRBD1 or TRBD2 (6 bases each). The CDR3 runs 15 residues. Germline V gives CDR1 LNHNV, CDR2 YYDKDF (reference sequence). Trimming took off 5 bases at V and 0 bases at J, with 11 bases between the two ends. The CDR3 is CATSPRGPSYNEQFF. As DNA, the CDR3 is TGTGCCACCAGCCCACGGGGGCCCTCCTACAATGAGCAGTTCTTC.

This clonotype was recorded at least ten times. The chain uses TRBV19 and TRBJ1-5, with D unresolved. Germline V gene sequence: CDR1 LNHDA, CDR2 SQIVND (reference sequence). The CDR3 is made up of 13 amino acids. V was clipped by 3 bases and J by 4 bases, with 7 bases between them. The CDR3 region is CASSIRVNQPQHF. CDR3 bases: TGTGCCAGTAGTATCAGAGTTAATCAGCCCCAGCATTTT. The full variable domain, with the rest looked up from reference TRBV19 and TRBJ1-5, is DGGITQSPKYLFRKEGQNVTLSCEQNLNHDAMYWYRQDPGQGLRLIYYSQIVNDFQKGDIAEGYSVSREKKESFPLTVTSAQKNPTAFYLCASSIRVNQPQHFGDGTRLSIL.

Ten or more counts support this clonotype. This chain links TRBV18 with TRBJ2-1, with 9 bases matching TRBD2. The CDR3 has 15 residues. Per germline, CDR1 KGHSH and CDR2 LQKENI. With V trimmed by 3 bases and J by 7 bases, 7 bases remained unmatched. This chain's CDR3 is CASSPSSGMNNEQFF. Here the CDR3 DNA reads TGTGCCAGCTCACCTTCTAGCGGGATGAATAATGAGCAGTTCTTC.

The V and J genes are TRBV6-2 or TRBV6-3 and TRBJ2-1; D is undetermined. This CDR3 has 19 amino acids. V was pared by 6 bases and J by 5 bases, with 29 bases between. Germline V gene lookup returns CDR1 MNHEY and CDR2 SVGEGT. Here the CDR3 DNA reads TGTGCCAGCAGATACCTCCCGCGATTCACGGCAGACCTTCACAATGAGCAGTTCTTC. Translating gives CASRYLPRFTADLHNEQFF.

This clonotype appeared a few times. The J gene is TRBJ1-5, the V gene TRBV7-2; TRBD1 is a possible D gene (5 bases). The CDR3 length is 12 residues. V lost 3 bases, J lost 8 bases, and 8 bases lay in between. CDR1 and CDR2 (germline): SGHTA, FQGNSA. In nucleotides, the CDR3 is TGTGCCAGCAGCTTGGGGGTTGAGCCCCAGCATTTT. Its protein is CASSLGVEPQHF.

This rearrangement joins TRBV20-1 to TRBJ2-7; D not certain. Between the trimmed V and J ends, which lost 3 bases and 0 bases, there was a span of 3 bases. Looked up from germline, CDR1 is DFQATT and CDR2 is SNEGSKA (reference sequence). The CDR3 runs 11 residues. In DNA, the CDR3 is TGCAGTGCTAGGACCTCCTACGAGCAGTACTTC. The encoded protein is CSARTSYEQYF.

At least ten counts were recorded for this clonotype. The J gene is TRBJ2-1, the V gene TRBV3-1; D is ambiguous. CDR3 length: 11 amino acids. Germline-derived CDR1 and CDR2 are LGHDT and YNNKEL (reference sequence). Trimming took 3 bases from V and 6 from J, leaving 3 bases between them. The CDR3 sequence: CASSQTNEQFF. Written as DNA, the CDR3 is TGTGCCAGCAGCCAGACCAATGAGCAGTTCTTC.

This clonotype was recorded many times. V is TRBV12-3 or TRBV12-4 and J is TRBJ1-5; D remains ambiguous. Trimming took off 3 bases at V and 7 bases at J, with 7 bases between the two ends. The CDR3 is 12 residues long. CDR3 protein: CASSFLQQPQHF. CDR3 bases: TGTGCCAGCAGTTTTTTGCAGCAGCCCCAGCATTTT.

This clonotype was recorded a few times. The CDR3 here is CSAINQGITEAFF. CDR3 coding DNA: TGCAGTGCTATCAACCAGGGTATCACTGAAGCTTTCTTT. This sequence joins TRBV20-1 and TRBJ1-1, with TRBD1 as a possible D gene (5 bases). Germline values: CDR1 DFQATT, CDR2 SNEGSKA (reference sequence). This CDR3 contains 13 residues. Between the trimmed V and J ends, which lost 4 bases and 4 bases, there was a span of 13 bases.

This clonotype was observed at least ten times. The chain combines TRBV7-7 with TRBJ2-5, with 10 bases identical to TRBD2. Looked up from germline, CDR1 is SSHAT and CDR2 is FNYEAQ (reference sequence). Losses at the gene ends were 2 bases for V and 5 bases for J; bases not matched to a gene: 11. CDR3 length: 17 amino acids. In DNA, the CDR3 is TGTGCCAGCAGCTTACTCCCAGCGGGAGGGTCAACGGAGACCCAGTACTTC. Amino acids: CASSLLPAGGSTETQYF.

This clonotype was picked up many times. The rearrangement links TRBV3-1 to TRBJ1-2; no reliable D call. The CDR3 sequence is 13 residues long. Germline loops: CDR1 LGHDT, CDR2 YNNKEL (reference sequence). Trimming took off 4 bases at V and 3 bases at J, with 9 bases between the two ends. CDR3 sequence (DNA): TGTGCCAGCAGCCCGGACGGACACTATGGCTACACCTTC. The encoded protein is CASSPDGHYGYTF.

There are a few counts of this clonotype. This rearrangement joins TRBV5-4 to TRBJ2-3; 9 bases line up with TRBD1. The CDR3 runs 14 residues. Germline V CDR1 and CDR2: SGHNT, YYREEE (reference sequence). Trimming at V came to 3 bases and at J to 4 bases, leaving 3 bases not matched to a gene. CDR3 in DNA: TGTGCCAGCAGCTGGGGGACAGGGTCAGATACGCAGTATTTT. This sequence encodes CASSWGTGSDTQYF.

The table lists this clonotype with many counts. The V and J genes are TRBV20-1 and TRBJ2-5, with TRBD2 matching over 8 bases. The V segment lost 5 bases and the J segment 5 bases; nucleotides outside the gene matches: 7. The CDR3 spans 13 residues. The germline CDR1 and CDR2 sequences are DFQATT and SNEGSKA (reference sequence). The CDR3 spells CSAPAGAGETQYF. As DNA, the CDR3 is TGCAGTGCTCCAGCGGGAGCCGGGGAGACCCAGTACTTC.

The V call is TRBV6-2 or TRBV6-3, the J call TRBJ2-1; 9 nucleotides line up with TRBD2. CDR3 length: 13 residues. CDR1 MNHEY and CDR2 SVGEGT come from the germline V gene. The V and J ends lost 10 bases and 10 bases, in that order; junction bases with no gene match: 11. CDR3 in DNA: TGTGCCACGACTTTAGCGGGAGTAGGAGAGCAGTTCTTC. Protein product: CATTLAGVGEQFF.

This clonotype was counted at least ten times. The genes are TRBV5-1 and TRBJ2-5, with a tentative D call TRBD2 (5 bases). V was pared by 0 bases and J by 4 bases, with 13 bases between. Germline V gene sequence: CDR1 SGHRS, CDR2 YFSETQ. The CDR3 has 15 amino acids. The CDR3 is CASSLAGIPGETQYF. In DNA form, the CDR3 reads TGCGCCAGCAGCTTGGCCGGGATTCCGGGAGAGACCCAGTACTTC.

The table lists this clonotype with many counts. V gene TRBV10-3 combines with J gene TRBJ1-6; D remains ambiguous. Trimming left V 6 bases short and J 4 bases short, with 10 bases between. Germline assignment: CDR1 ENHRY and CDR2 SYGVKD. The CDR3 is 14 residues long. CDR3 sequence reads: CAIRFQAYNSPLHF. The CDR3 coding sequence is TGTGCCATCAGATTTCAGGCTTATAATTCACCCCTCCACTTT.

This clonotype was counted at least ten times. The chain recombines TRBV6-5 with TRBJ2-1, with TRBD2 matching 13 bases. CDR3 length: 15 residues. The V gene's germline CDR1 is MNHEY and CDR2 SVGAGI. The junction had 5 bases not matched to a gene; V was cut back by 7 bases and J by 5 bases. The CDR3: CASTPGLAGNNEQFF. The CDR3 DNA reads TGTGCCAGCACCCCGGGACTAGCGGGAAACAATGAGCAGTTCTTC.

The table lists this clonotype with many counts. The CDR3 loop reads CASSLGVRQFF. The CDR3, as DNA: TGTGCCAGCAGCTTAGGCGTTCGTCAGTTCTTC. The chain couples TRBV7-9 to TRBJ2-1; D is undetermined. CDR1 SEHNR and CDR2 FQNEAQ come from the germline V gene (reference sequence). Between the trimmed V and J ends, which lost 1 base and 13 bases, there was a span of 8 bases. The CDR3 extends over 11 amino acids.

The CDR3 is CASSLGPETREGYTF. For the CDR3, the DNA is TGTGCCAGCAGCTTAGGACCGGAGACAAGGGAAGGCTACACCTTC. The chain recombines TRBV7-2 with TRBJ1-2; D gene unclear. There are 15 residues in the CDR3. In germline, CDR1 is SGHTA, CDR2 FQGNSA. V lost 1 base and J 8 bases, leaving 17 bases between the germline ends.

In regard to this clonotype: At one of its ends the junction is not consistent with the germline gene, which may arise from a read error. The chain is built from TRBV7-2 and TRBJ2-5; 10 bases agree with TRBD2. This CDR3 comprises 17 residues. Per the germline V gene, CDR1 is SGHTA and CDR2 is FQGNSA. The CDR3 loop reads CASSLAGVSRAGETQYF. The CDR3 coding sequence is TGTGCCAGCAGCCTAGCGGGAGTTTCCAGGGCTGGAGAGACCCAGTACTTC.

This clonotype was recorded a few times. J is TRBJ1-1 and V is TRBV5-5, with a possible D match to TRBD1 (6 bases). V shed 3 bases and J shed 1 base, with 13 bases lying between them. This CDR3 comprises 15 residues. CDR1 and CDR2 (germline): SGHKS, YYEKEE (reference sequence). Here the CDR3 DNA reads TGTGCCAGCAGCTCACAGGGAGTTCCGAACACTGAAGCTTTCTTT. It encodes CASSSQGVPNTEAFF.

This clonotype turned up a few times. V is TRBV5-1 and J is TRBJ2-5, with 7 bases matching TRBD1. This CDR3 is 13 amino acids long. The V and J ends lost 5 bases and 1 base, in that order; junction bases with no gene match: 2. Germline assignment: CDR1 SGHRS and CDR2 YFSETQ. The CDR3 reads CASRGQLQETQYF. Here the CDR3 DNA reads TGCGCCAGCAGGGGACAGCTCCAAGAGACCCAGTACTTC.

This clonotype has at least ten counts. The chain is built from TRBV11-2 and TRBJ2-3; D is unclear. CDR3 length: 12 amino acids. V shed 5 bases and J shed 0 bases, with 3 bases lying between them. Germline CDR1 is SGHAT and CDR2 is FQNNGV. The CDR3 protein is CASSPSTDTQYF. CDR3 nucleotide sequence: TGTGCCAGCAGCCCTAGCACAGATACGCAGTATTTT. Combining the CDR3 with reference TRBV11-2 and TRBJ2-3 gives the whole variable domain EAGVAQSPRYKIIEKRQSVAFWCNPISGHATLYWYQQILGQGPKLLIQFQNNGVVDDSQLPKDRFSAERLKGVDSTLKIQPAKLEDSAVYLCASSPSTDTQYFGPGTRLTVL.

In its sample, this clonotype was seen once. This rearrangement joins TRBV7-8 to TRBJ2-2; D is unresolved. Germline V gives CDR1 SGHVS, CDR2 FQNEAQ. The CDR3 length is 12 residues. V was clipped by 2 bases and J by 9 bases, with 7 bases between them. The CDR3 region has the DNA TGTGCCAGCAGCTTACTCGCCAGGGAGCTGTTTTTT. This encodes CASSLLARELFF.

This clonotype was counted between two and nine times. This chain links TRBV7-2 with TRBJ1-1; 7 bases map to TRBD1. The V segment lost 0 bases and the J segment 5 bases; nucleotides outside the gene matches: 9. In germline, CDR1 is SGHTA, CDR2 FQGNSA. CDR3 length equals 16 residues. CDR3 sequence: CASSLAGGTGGTEAFF. CDR3 bases: TGTGCCAGCAGCTTAGCAGGGGGCACGGGTGGAACTGAAGCTTTCTTT.

This clonotype was observed many times. V usage is TRBV5-4 and J usage is TRBJ1-4; no definite D call. Germline CDR1 is SGHNT and CDR2 is YYREEE (reference sequence). The V end lost 5 bases, the J end lost 4 bases, and 12 bases lay between the germline ends. CDR3 size: 14 residues. This CDR3 reads CASSASGLNEKLFF. In nucleotides, the CDR3 is TGTGCCAGCAGTGCCTCGGGCCTTAATGAAAAACTGTTTTTT.